This TCR beta chain derives from a study of shared clonotypes between healthy human individuals (dated by TCRdb to the early 2020s). Some background on the complete study: The cohort comprised a couple of women and a few men aged 18 to 49 years. Per donor, three plates each were used for CD4 naive and CD4 memory, two for CD8 naive, and one for CD8 memory. The study deeply sequenced blood TCR repertoires of five healthy adults to estimate repertoire size and the extent of clonotype sharing between individuals. Different laboratories and diverse techniques were used to prepare libraries and sequence TCR repertoires, to increase sequencing depth and limit assay-specific biases. Per donor, leukapheresis produced somewhere between about 0.9 and 9.5 billion PBMCs. On the study overall, not on this receptor specifically: Only blood was sampled, and tissue TCR repertoires likely differ from those in blood. Pairwise subsampling indicated that sequencing depth was expected to affect the degree of clonotype sharing among donors. Naive subsets generally had larger estimated clonotype richness than memory subsets did. Across a few donors, around 5% of naive CD4, roughly 3.5% of naive CD8, 2.3% of memory CD4, and 0.4% of memory CD8 clonotypes were shared. Rarefaction of sorted-subset datasets indicated incomplete sequencing despite the large sequencing depth. Compared with non-shared clonotypes, the clonotypes found in all four sorted-subset donors had higher generation probabilities. Because the study included only a small number of donors, the genetic and exposure-history diversity represented was limited.

CD8 naive samples were CD45RO-negative cells positively selected for CCR7, giving a CD45RA+CCR7+ population that excluded TemRA cells. The donors were healthy, HIV-negative adults with no recently reported acute infections or vaccinations. Only Caucasian adults living in Nashville, Tennessee, USA were represented among the donors. Blood was obtained by leukapheresis, after which PBMCs were separated by Ficoll-Histopaque density gradient centrifugation and cryopreserved in liquid nitrogen vapor phase. Purity and quantity of every magnetically sorted T cell population were checked by analytical flow cytometry. Each sorted fraction had its genomic DNA isolated and then quantified by UV absorbance on a Nanodrop 2000c. Using the deep immunoSEQ assay, multiplex PCR amplified TCR CDR3 regions from genomic DNA. Extracted genomic DNA from each cell subset was spread evenly across all wells of several immunoSEQ 96-well plates, with each plate serving as a replicate. Each replicate PCR for sorted subsets received approximately 200 ng genomic DNA, equal to roughly 29,000 T cell genomes. Purified libraries were measured with a Qubit 3.0 fluorometer, size-checked on a Bioanalyzer 2100, and measured again with the KAPA Library Quantification kit. A separate single-read 150-cycle Illumina NextSeq 550 flow cell was used to sequence each immunoSEQ 96-well plate. The paper's processing steps were these. Because the immunoSEQ output held only junctional sequences and lacked quality scores, the filtering could not match the filtering applied to full-length reads. Sequences were annotated with PyIR, a Python wrapper for IgBLAST v1.9, and V/J genes and CDR3 were assigned using IMGT germline references. Any read was removed if the V/J assignment was weak (E-value above 1e-6), the CDR3 was missing, or the read contained stop codons, out-of-frame junctions, or ambiguous translated residues. V3J clonotypes were defined as sequences sharing an identical inferred V gene, J gene, and CDR3 amino acid sequence. Percentage overlap between repertoires was computed as shared unique clonotypes divided by the size of the smaller repertoire. Three approaches were used to assess repertoire richness: RTK rarefaction, the Chao1 estimator, and Recon v2.1 estimates of unobserved clonotypes. For all TCRbeta clonotypes obtained by the gDNA method from a handful of donors, generation probabilities were computed with OLGA. Drawn from immuneACCESS, this table holds only the in-frame rearrangements with V and J called that TCRdb kept. Clones are partly lost; checked studies trace under half to an unresolved V gene and leave the rest unexplained. Clone size and V and J calls were adopted from that table, with D and trimming inferred from the DNA. In this sample the table shows 2 million to 2.5 million clones, 90% to 95% of which occur a single time. The ten largest account for roughly 1.7% of the sample.

Based on the germline V gene (reference sequence), the CDR1 and CDR2 sequences are MNHEY and SMNVEV. V gives up 0 bases and J gives up 12 bases, and the segment between their germline ends measures 12 bases. From its cysteine to its phenylalanine, the CDR3 spans 13 amino acids. The sequence is cut down to CDR3 DNA, 39 bases in frame from base 1. Worth noting for this clone: Its antigen is unknown. No base quality values were provided; no much bigger clone lies one nucleotide off.

The TCR originated in a man younger than 35 in good health. Some clones in this sample may be carry-over from other donors' samples. Sample: naive CD8+ T cells from PBMCs. The cell subset or site tag for this specimen amounts to: CD45RA+CCR7+. Here the chain combines TRBV27 and TRBJ2-1; possibly the D gene is TRBD1, per 6 matching bases. The CDR3 reads as follows: CASSLSIGGWQFF. The nucleotide sequence reads TGTGCCAGCAGTTTATCGATAGGGGGTTGGCAGTTCTTC.